This TCR beta chain is from a study of tumor-infiltrating lymphocytes in localized non-small cell lung cancer (dated by TCRdb to about 2021). Some background on the complete study: Patients whose samples were collected after neoadjuvant chemotherapy, as well as both smokers and never-smokers and several histologies, were included in the cohort. A total of some 50 patients were included in the paired tumor versus uninvolved lung comparison of immunoSEQ T-cell fraction. Alongside flow cytometry, multiplex immunofluorescence, RNA-seq, exome sequencing and proteomics, TCR sequencing was applied to the same patients as one of several integrated assays. Resected tumor tissue and uninvolved lung tissue described as non-adjacent to the tumor were contributed by each patient, with both tissues obtained from the same patient. In total, the ICON cohort consisted of over a hundred surgical patients with localized non-small cell lung cancer who had their tumors resected.

The T-cell fraction in tumor and uninvolved lung tissue was obtained from TCR sequencing using the immunoSEQ assay. In the original analysis: For survival analysis, patients were divided into high (upper tertile) and low (lower two tertiles) T-cell fraction groups, which were compared by log-rank test. Paired tumor versus uninvolved lung differences in T-cell fraction were tested with a signed-rank test. TCRdb provides this immuneACCESS table in a form limited to in-frame rearrangements. Some clones are lacking; in checked studies, under half of them reflect an unresolved V gene, and why the rest are absent is not known. V, J and clone size are those of that table, while D and trimming were read from the DNA. This sample comprises 9,500 to 15,000 clones, 85% to 90% of them detected only once. About 8.1% of the sample is taken by the ten largest. ICON enrollment began in 2016, and the last patient was enrolled in the second half of 2018. From a subcohort of approximately 76 patients, fresh tumor and matched uninvolved tissue were collected for in-depth immune analyses, including TCR sequencing. TCR sequencing was performed on DNA isolated from bulk tissue, without cell sorting.

In the germline V gene, CDR1 corresponds to SNHLY and CDR2 to FYNNEI. The germline V end is reduced by 3 bases and the J end by 12 bases; junction bases left unmatched: 14. Including the terminal cysteine and phenylalanine, the CDR3 comprises 14 residues. Only the CDR3 portion is preserved as DNA: 42 bases, with reading frame beginning at the first base. Of note for this clone: It lacks a known antigen. Per-base qualities were not stored, and no clone one base away is much larger.

Study-level results and caveats: Higher T cell infiltration in tumors than in uninvolved lung tissue was supported by TCRbeta sequencing, consistent with immunofluorescence CD3 counts. Since assay coverage differed from patient to patient depending on how much tissue was available, TCR sequencing was done for only a subset of the cohort. No association of tumor T-cell fraction from TCR sequencing with recurrence-free survival was found (p = 0.61). The TCR-derived T-cell fraction showed no difference between the flow cytometry-defined immunotypes IM1 (good prognosis) and IM2 (poor prognosis). Because different assays used different pieces of the same tissue, technical variation could not be distinguished from intratumor heterogeneity.

The sequenced sample was lung tumor tissue. The receptor comes from a human donor with non-small cell lung cancer. The chain employs TRBV2 and TRBJ2-7, and TRBD1 aligns with 7 junction nucleotides. The nucleotide sequence is given as TGTGCCAGCAGTGAGGGGACAGCAAATAGCCCCCGGTACTTC. It translates as CASSEGTANSPRYF.